The next 28 T cell receptor beta chains were all read from a single sample in a study of blood T cell repertoires in COVID-19. Sequencing was performed with immunoSEQ multiplex PCR; in TCRdb, only in-frame clones are kept and a portion is missing. This sample has 150,000 to 200,000 clones, with 75% to 80% found just once. The sequencing sample was made of peripheral blood. The receptor set was obtained from a woman aged 45 to 65 with active or convalescent COVID-19.

The chain uses TRBV5-1 and TRBJ1-6, with 8 bases aligning to TRBD1. This CDR3 contains 15 residues. J lost 8 bases, V lost 2 bases, and 6 bases had no gene match. Germline loops: CDR1 SGHRS, CDR2 YFSETQ. DNA for the CDR3: TGCGCCAGCAGCTTAACCGGGACAGGTGATTCACCCCTCCACTTT. Translating gives CASSLTGTGDSPLHF.

The chain joins TRBV10-3 to TRBJ1-2; a weak D match, TRBD1 (5 bases). Trimming took off 0 bases at V and 4 bases at J, with 12 bases between the two ends. CDR1 and CDR2 (germline): ENHRY, SYGVKD. The CDR3 has 15 residues. This CDR3 is CAISESPRQPYGYTF. CDR3 bases: TGTGCCATCAGTGAGTCCCCCAGACAGCCCTATGGCTACACCTTC.

The chain uses TRBV19 and TRBJ1-2; 11 bases align to TRBD1. The germline V gene encodes CDR1 LNHDA and CDR2 SQIVND (reference sequence). Trimming removed 5 bases from V and 9 bases from J; junction bases left unmatched: 8. This CDR3 has 14 amino acids. CDR3 residues: CASSGRTGGDRYTF. The CDR3 DNA follows: TGTGCCAGTAGTGGACGGACAGGGGGCGATCGCTACACCTTC.

V and J are TRBV10-3 and TRBJ2-1; 10 bases fit TRBD1. Trimming removed 5 bases from V and 6 bases from J; junction bases left unmatched: 10. The length of the CDR3 is 16 residues. Germline assignment: CDR1 ENHRY and CDR2 SYGVKD. The CDR3 reads CAISYSGTGVPNEQFF. The CDR3 DNA sequence: TGTGCCATCAGTTATTCCGGGACAGGGGTACCCAATGAGCAGTTCTTC.

This chain connects TRBV29-1 to TRBJ1-2, with unresolved D. CDR3 length: 13 residues. CDR1 SQVTM and CDR2 ANQGSEA come from the germline V gene. V lost 3 bases, J lost 8 bases, and 16 bases lay in between. CDR3: CSVDIIGGWGYTF. Here the CDR3 DNA reads TGCAGCGTTGACATTATCGGCGGCTGGGGCTACACCTTC. The entire variable domain, with the rest obtained from reference TRBV29-1 and TRBJ1-2, is as follows: SAVISQKPSRDICQRGTSLTIQCQVDSQVTMMFWYRQQPGQSLTLIATANQGSEATYESGFVIDKFPISRPNLTFSTLTVSNMSPEDSSIYLCSVDIIGGWGYTFGSGTRLTVV.

The rearrangement links TRBV30 to TRBJ1-2; D may be TRBD1 (6 bases). The CDR3 is 16 amino acids. The V and J ends lost 3 bases and 4 bases respectively, with 21 bases between them. Germline loops: CDR1 GTSNPN, CDR2 SVGIG (reference sequence). The CDR3, as DNA: TGTGCCTGGAGCCCCGGTTCTGGGGGCACCCGCTATGGCTACACCTTC. Residues: CAWSPGSGGTRYGYTF.

This chain joins TRBV5-1 and TRBJ2-1; 8 positions agree with TRBD2. CDR3 length: 15 amino acids. Per the germline V gene, CDR1 is SGHRS and CDR2 is YFSETQ. V dropped 3 bases and J dropped 5; count of bases not matched to a gene: 7. The CDR3 DNA sequence: TGCGCCAGCAGCTATCCAACTAGCGGTAACAATGAGCAGTTCTTC. It specifies CASSYPTSGNNEQFF.

The chain combines TRBV19 with TRBJ1-2; 9 bases fit TRBD1. CDR3 length equals 14 residues. The J segment lost 2 bases and the V segment lost 4 bases, leaving 2 bases of the junction unmatched. The germline gives CDR1 LNHDA, CDR2 SQIVND (reference sequence). CDR3 nucleotide sequence: TGTGCCAGTAGTAGCGGGACAGGGAACTATGGCTACACCTTC. This encodes CASSSGTGNYGYTF.

This clone was seen more than once but under ten times. The chain carries TRBV6-2 or TRBV6-3 and TRBJ1-1, with TRBD1 matching over 7 bases. V was pared by 2 bases and J by 8 bases, with 14 bases of the junction left unmatched. This CDR3 spans 16 amino acids. Germline V CDR1 and CDR2: MNHEY, SVGEGT. The CDR3 sequence is CASSYGGGQAITEAFF. Written as DNA, the CDR3 is TGTGCCAGCAGTTACGGTGGCGGACAGGCGATTACAGAAGCTTTCTTT.

The chain has TRBV7-8 and TRBJ1-6; D not resolved. Germline V CDR1 and CDR2: SGHVS, FQNEAQ. V was clipped by 1 base and J by 5 bases, with 6 bases between them. The CDR3 totals 14 residues. The DNA of the CDR3 is TGTGCCAGCAGCTTAGGACTGAATAATTCACCCCTCCACTTT. It is translated as CASSLGLNNSPLHF.

The chain employs TRBV7-2 and TRBJ1-3; TRBD1 matches at 10 bases. The CDR3 has 15 amino acids. Germline-derived CDR1 and CDR2 are SGHTA and FQGNSA. V gave up 3 bases and J gave up 6 bases; unmatched junction bases: 5. The CDR3 spells CASSFTGTGVNTIYF. The CDR3 region has the DNA TGTGCCAGCAGCTTTACCGGGACAGGGGTAAACACCATATATTTT.

The rearrangement uses TRBV11-2 and TRBJ1-1; the D is unclear. The CDR3 runs to 15 residues. The germline V gene has CDR1 SGHAT and CDR2 FQNNGV. V lost 2 bases and J 11 bases, leaving 21 bases between the germline ends. The chain's CDR3 is CASSLSEKETKIAFF. CDR3 DNA: TGTGCCAGCAGCTTAAGTGAGAAGGAGACGAAGATTGCTTTCTTT.

This clone showed up just once. The genes are TRBV2 and TRBJ2-3, with 12 bases identical to TRBD2. The CDR3 is 16 residues long. The junction had 5 bases not matched to a gene; V was cut back by 4 bases and J by 3 bases. Germline values: CDR1 SNHLY, CDR2 FYNNEI. CDR3 protein: CASSGLAGGRTDTQYF. The CDR3 coding sequence is TGTGCCAGCAGTGGGCTAGCGGGGGGGCGTACAGATACGCAGTATTTT. The full variable domain, its missing parts supplied by reference TRBV2 and TRBJ2-3, is EPEVTQTPSHQVTQMGQEVILRCVPISNHLYFYWYRQILGQKVEFLVSFYNNEISEKSEIFDDQFSVERPDGSNFTLKIRSTKLEDSAMYFCASSGLAGGRTDTQYFGPGTRLTVL.

This clone was observed a handful of times. The chain links TRBV18 to TRBJ2-2; 9 positions match TRBD1. The junction had 4 bases not matched to a gene; V was cut back by 6 bases and J by 5 bases. CDR3 length: 14 amino acids. Per the germline V gene, CDR1 is KGHSH and CDR2 is LQKENI. CDR3 in amino acids: CASSGQGETGELFF. The CDR3, as DNA: TGTGCCAGCTCGGGACAGGGAGAAACCGGGGAGCTGTTTTTT.

The chain uses TRBV7-2 and TRBJ2-2, with TRBD2 identical over 7 bases. The CDR3 runs to 14 residues. Germline assignment: CDR1 SGHTA and CDR2 FQGNSA. With V trimmed by 5 bases and J by 6 bases, 6 bases remained unmatched. This chain's CDR3 is CASSPGLSAGELFF. The DNA of the CDR3 is TGTGCCAGCAGCCCGGGACTAAGCGCCGGGGAGCTGTTTTTT.

This rearrangement joins TRBV2 to TRBJ2-1; 8 nucleotides align to TRBD2. V gave up 7 bases and J gave up 7 bases; unmatched junction bases: 9. Per germline, CDR1 SNHLY and CDR2 FYNNEI. This CDR3 contains 14 residues. CDR3 loop: CASTGGPVRNEQFF. The CDR3 coding sequence is TGTGCCAGCACGGGGGGGCCTGTGAGGAATGAGCAGTTCTTC.

DNA for the CDR3: TGTGCCAGCAGCCCGGACAGAAGCTATGGCTACACCTTC. Residues: CASSPDRSYGYTF. This sequence joins TRBV11-2 and TRBJ1-2; a possible D gene is TRBD1 (6 bases). Germline V gives CDR1 SGHAT, CDR2 FQNNGV. This CDR3 has 13 amino acids. V lost 5 bases and J 4 bases, leaving 11 bases between the germline ends. Combining the CDR3 with reference TRBV11-2 and TRBJ1-2 gives the whole variable domain EAGVAQSPRYKIIEKRQSVAFWCNPISGHATLYWYQQILGQGPKLLIQFQNNGVVDDSQLPKDRFSAERLKGVDSTLKIQPAKLEDSAVYLCASSPDRSYGYTFGSGTRLTVV.

This clone was counted between two and nine times. V gene TRBV11-1 combines with J gene TRBJ2-7, with a tentative D call TRBD2 (6 bases). The CDR3 contains 13 residues. Deletions cut 5 bases from V and 5 bases from J, with 13 bases between. The germline CDR1 and CDR2 sequences are SGHAT and FQDESV (reference sequence). CDR3 sequence: CASSPRAGHEQYF. The CDR3 bases are TGTGCCAGCAGCCCACGAGCGGGCCACGAGCAGTACTTC.

The chain recombines TRBV9 with TRBJ2-1, with 8 bases that match TRBD1. The CDR3 runs 12 residues. Germline V gives CDR1 SGDLS, CDR2 YYNGEE. Unmatched junction bases numbered 0, after V lost 1 base and J lost 9 bases. As DNA, the CDR3 is TGTGCCAGCAGCGTACAGGGGGCTGAGCAGTTCTTC. This codes for CASSVQGAEQFF.

This clone was found a few times. The chain uses TRBV7-3 and TRBJ1-3; D remains unclear. V shed 5 bases and J shed 9 bases, with 17 bases lying between them. The CDR3 is made up of 14 amino acids. The germline V gene has CDR1 SGHTA and CDR2 FQGTGA. CDR3: CASSPRAAGGTIYF. The CDR3 nucleotides read TGTGCCAGCAGCCCTCGGGCCGCGGGAGGCACCATATATTTT.

The V call is TRBV7-8, the J call TRBJ2-1; D might be TRBD2 (5 bases). This CDR3 comprises 16 residues. Per germline, CDR1 SGHVS and CDR2 FQNEAQ. V was shortened by 5 bases and J by 2 bases, with 16 bases between the two germline ends. CDR3 DNA sequence: TGTGCCAGCAGCCCAGAGGGCAGGCGCGCCTACAATGAGCAGTTCTTC. This gives the protein CASSPEGRRAYNEQFF.

The chain joins TRBV14 to TRBJ1-2; a possible D gene is TRBD1 (6 bases). V dropped 3 bases and J dropped 2 bases, with 16 bases sitting between them. The CDR3 runs 16 residues. Germline V lookup: CDR1 SGHDN, CDR2 FVKESK. For the CDR3, the DNA is TGTGCCAGCAGCCACCACAGGGCCGAATACAACTATGGCTACACCTTC. Translated: CASSHHRAEYNYGYTF.

This clone was counted once. As DNA, the CDR3 is TGTGCCACCAGACTAGACAACAATCAGCAAGCTTTCTTT. Amino acid sequence: CATRLDNNQQAFF. V and J are TRBV18 and TRBJ1-1, with no clear D. Between the trimmed V and J ends, which lost 10 bases and 9 bases, there was a span of 21 bases. This CDR3 contains 13 residues. CDR1 and CDR2 from the germline V gene are KGHSH and LQKENI.

The sample holds one count of this clone. CDR3 in DNA: TGTGCCTGGAGTGCAGACAGGGGAAACGGCTACACCTTC. Amino acids: CAWSADRGNGYTF. The chain couples TRBV30 to TRBJ1-2, with TRBD1 matching over 8 bases. Germline trimming cut 1 base from V and 8 bases from J; bases unmatched to any gene: 6. The CDR3 runs to 13 residues. Germline assignment: CDR1 GTSNPN and CDR2 SVGIG (reference sequence).

This clone was observed once. Other DNA sequences in this specimen translate into the identical CDR3. The gene calls are TRBV3-1 (or the pseudogene TRBV3-2) and TRBJ1-2, with 7 bases fitting TRBD1. V shed 1 base, J shed 2 bases, and the junction held 1 base outside the gene matches. This CDR3 region has 14 residues. CDR1 is LGHDT and CDR2 is YNNKEL in the germline V gene (reference sequence). The CDR3 DNA follows: TGTGCCAGCAGCCAAGGGGGACAGAACTATGGCTACACCTTC. It encodes CASSQGGQNYGYTF.

The gene calls are TRBV27 and TRBJ1-1, with 9 bases fitting TRBD1. From germline, CDR1 is MNHEY and CDR2 SMNVEV (reference sequence). CDR3 length: 13 residues. Trimming took 6 bases from V and 8 from J; bases not matched to a gene: 7. CDR3 in DNA: TGTGCCAGCAGGCAGGGACAGGGCCGCGAAGCTTTCTTT. This codes for CASRQGQGREAFF.

The DNA of the CDR3 is TGTGCCAGCAGCTTAATTTACGGGACAAGCACTGAAGCTTTCTTT. It translates to CASSLIYGTSTEAFF. The gene calls are TRBV7-6 and TRBJ1-1; perhaps TRBD1 as D (6 bases). This CDR3 region has 15 residues. Trimming cost V 2 bases and J 4 bases, with 14 bases left between them. The germline V gene encodes CDR1 SGHVS and CDR2 FNYEAQ.

V and J are TRBV7-2 and TRBJ2-5; D is possibly TRBD2 (5 bases). Germline lookup yields CDR1 SGHTA and CDR2 FQGNSA. The V gene lost 1 base and the J gene lost 1 base, with 16 bases spanning the gap. The CDR3 contains 17 residues. CDR3 DNA sequence: TGTGCCAGCAGCTTAGGTCGGAGTAGCGCTACCCAAGAGACCCAGTACTTC. As protein: CASSLGRSSATQETQYF.